What follows are 2 T cell receptor beta chains derived from one specimen sequenced in a study of regulatory T cells in long-lasting Graves disease. TCR beta libraries were built with iRepertoire HTBI primers and Arm-PCR of CDR3 regions. TCRdb re-analysed the multiplex PCR reads in MiXCR, keeping a single row per CDR3 protein. The table includes a few hundred thousand distinct CDR3 sequences, approximately 20% detected once. Noted time point: persistent/refractory GD, antithyroid drugs over 5 years with positive TRAb. The TCR library was made from RNA that had been extracted from PBMCs in TRIzol. Sample: peripheral blood mononuclear cells (PBMCs), taken when the disease was refractory, from a patient treated with antithyroid drugs. The receptors were gathered from a female donor with Graves disease.

Many counts were recorded for this clonotype. The J gene is TRBJ1-2, the V gene TRBV10-3; 7 bases map to TRBD1. V was pared by 1 base and J by 4 bases, with 6 bases of the junction left unmatched. The CDR3 runs to 15 residues. The germline CDR1 and CDR2 sequences are ENHRY and SYGVKD. CDR3 amino acids: CAISELTGFGYGYTF. The CDR3 coding sequence is TGTGCCATCAGTGAGTTGACAGGGTTCGGCTATGGCTACACCTTC.

This clonotype has at least ten counts. The chain recombines TRBV13 with TRBJ2-5; 10 bases map to TRBD2. J lost 3 bases, V lost 7 bases, and 2 bases had no gene match. CDR3 length: 13 amino acids. Germline assignment: CDR1 PRHDT and CDR2 FYEKMQ (reference sequence). The CDR3 sequence is CASNLAGEETQYF. CDR3 coding DNA: TGTGCCAGCAACCTAGCGGGAGAAGAGACCCAGTACTTC.